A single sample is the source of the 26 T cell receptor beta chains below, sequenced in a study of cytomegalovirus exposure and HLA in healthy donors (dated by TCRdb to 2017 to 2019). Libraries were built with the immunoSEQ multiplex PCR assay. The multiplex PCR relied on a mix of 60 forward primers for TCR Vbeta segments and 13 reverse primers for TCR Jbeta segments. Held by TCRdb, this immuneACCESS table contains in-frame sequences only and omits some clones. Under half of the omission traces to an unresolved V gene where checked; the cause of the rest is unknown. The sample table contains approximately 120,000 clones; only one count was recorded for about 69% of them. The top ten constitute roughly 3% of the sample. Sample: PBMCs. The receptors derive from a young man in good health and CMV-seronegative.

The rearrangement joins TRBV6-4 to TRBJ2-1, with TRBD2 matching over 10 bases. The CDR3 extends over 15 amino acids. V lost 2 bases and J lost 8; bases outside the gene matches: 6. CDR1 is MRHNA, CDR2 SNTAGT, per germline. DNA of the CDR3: TGTGCCAGCAGTGACGGTGCAACTAGCGGGGATGAGCAGTTCTTC. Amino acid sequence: CASSDGATSGDEQFF.

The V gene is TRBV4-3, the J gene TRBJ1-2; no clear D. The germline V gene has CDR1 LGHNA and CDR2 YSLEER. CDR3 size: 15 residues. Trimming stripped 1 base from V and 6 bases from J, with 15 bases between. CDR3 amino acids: CASSQGATGGNGYTF. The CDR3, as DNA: TGCGCCAGCAGCCAAGGTGCAACGGGCGGGAATGGCTACACCTTC.

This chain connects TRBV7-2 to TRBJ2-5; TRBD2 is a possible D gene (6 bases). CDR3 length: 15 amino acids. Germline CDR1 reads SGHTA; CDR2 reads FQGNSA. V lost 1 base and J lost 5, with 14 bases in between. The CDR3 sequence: CASSLEEGRWETQYF. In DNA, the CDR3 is TGTGCCAGCAGCTTAGAGGAGGGCCGATGGGAGACCCAGTACTTC.

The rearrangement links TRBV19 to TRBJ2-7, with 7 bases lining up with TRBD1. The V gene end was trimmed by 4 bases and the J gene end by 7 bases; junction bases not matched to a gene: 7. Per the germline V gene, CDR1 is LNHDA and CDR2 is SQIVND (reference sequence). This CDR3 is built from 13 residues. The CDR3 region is CASSTEGAQEQYF. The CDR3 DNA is TGTGCCAGTAGTACCGAGGGGGCTCAGGAGCAGTACTTC.

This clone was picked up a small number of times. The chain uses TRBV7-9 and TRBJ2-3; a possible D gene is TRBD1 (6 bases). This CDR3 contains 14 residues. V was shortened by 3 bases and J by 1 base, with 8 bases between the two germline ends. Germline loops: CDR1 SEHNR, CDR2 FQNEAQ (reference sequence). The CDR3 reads CASSLQGRTDTQYF. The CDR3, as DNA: TGTGCCAGCAGCTTGCAGGGGCGCACAGATACGCAGTATTTT. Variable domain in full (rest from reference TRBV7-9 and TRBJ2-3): DTGVSQNPRHKITKRGQNVTFRCDPISEHNRLYWYRQTLGQGPEFLTYFQNEAQLEKSRLLSDRFSAERPKGSFSTLEIQRTEQGDSAMYLCASSLQGRTDTQYFGPGTRLTVL.

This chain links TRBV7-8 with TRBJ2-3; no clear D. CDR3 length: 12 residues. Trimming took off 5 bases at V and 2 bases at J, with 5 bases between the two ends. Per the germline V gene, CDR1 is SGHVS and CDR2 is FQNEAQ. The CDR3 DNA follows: TGTGCCAGCAGCCAGAACACAGATACGCAGTATTTT. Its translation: CASSQNTDTQYF.

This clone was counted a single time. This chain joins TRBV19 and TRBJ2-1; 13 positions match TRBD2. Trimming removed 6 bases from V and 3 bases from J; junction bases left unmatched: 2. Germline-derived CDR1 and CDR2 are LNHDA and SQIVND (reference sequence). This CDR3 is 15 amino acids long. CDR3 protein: CASRGLAGYYNEQFF. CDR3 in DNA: TGTGCCAGTAGGGGACTAGCGGGATACTACAATGAGCAGTTCTTC.

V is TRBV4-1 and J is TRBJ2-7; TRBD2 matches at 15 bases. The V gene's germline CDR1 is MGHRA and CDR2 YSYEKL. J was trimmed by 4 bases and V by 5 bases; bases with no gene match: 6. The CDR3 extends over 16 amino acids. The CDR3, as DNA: TGCGCCAGCAGCTACTCCGGGACTAGCGGGGGGTACGAGCAGTACTTC. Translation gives CASSYSGTSGGYEQYF.

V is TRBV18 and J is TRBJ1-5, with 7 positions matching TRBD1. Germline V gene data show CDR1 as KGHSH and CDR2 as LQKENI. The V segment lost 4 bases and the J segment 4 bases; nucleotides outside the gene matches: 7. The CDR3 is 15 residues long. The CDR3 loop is CASSRGQELNQPQHF. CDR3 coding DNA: TGTGCCAGCTCACGCGGACAGGAGCTGAATCAGCCCCAGCATTTT. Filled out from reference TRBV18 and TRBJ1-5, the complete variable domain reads NAGVMQNPRHLVRRRGQEARLRCSPMKGHSHVYWYRQLPEEGLKFMVYLQKENIIDESGMPKERFSAEFPKEGPSILRIQQVVRGDSAAYFCASSRGQELNQPQHFGDGTRLSIL.

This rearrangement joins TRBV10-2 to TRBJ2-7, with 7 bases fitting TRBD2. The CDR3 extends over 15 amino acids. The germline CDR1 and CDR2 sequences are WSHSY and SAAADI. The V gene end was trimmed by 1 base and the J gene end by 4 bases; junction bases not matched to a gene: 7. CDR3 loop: CASSEFSSGSYEQYF. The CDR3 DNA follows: TGCGCCAGCAGTGAGTTCTCTAGCGGTTCTTACGAGCAGTACTTC.

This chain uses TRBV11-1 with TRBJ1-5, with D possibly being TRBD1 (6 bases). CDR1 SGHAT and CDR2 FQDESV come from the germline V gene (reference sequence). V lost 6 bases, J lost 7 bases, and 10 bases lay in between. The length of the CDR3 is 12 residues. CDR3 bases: TGTGCCAGCAGTTCAGGGGAGCAGCCCCAGCATTTT. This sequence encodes CASSSGEQPQHF.

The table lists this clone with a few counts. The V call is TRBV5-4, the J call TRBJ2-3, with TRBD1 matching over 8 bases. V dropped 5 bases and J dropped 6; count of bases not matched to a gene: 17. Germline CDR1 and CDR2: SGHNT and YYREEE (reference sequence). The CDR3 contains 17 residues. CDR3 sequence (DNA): TGTGCCAGCAGTTCAATCGACAGGGGCGCGGGTAGTGATACGCAGTATTTT. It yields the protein CASSSIDRGAGSDTQYF.

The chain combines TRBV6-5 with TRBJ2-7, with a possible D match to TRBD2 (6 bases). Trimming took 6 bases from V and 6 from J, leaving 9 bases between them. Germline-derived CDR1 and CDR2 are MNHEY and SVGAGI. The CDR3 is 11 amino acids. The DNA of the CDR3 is TGTGCCAGCAGCGCCGGGGGCGAGCAGTACTTC. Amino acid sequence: CASSAGGEQYF.

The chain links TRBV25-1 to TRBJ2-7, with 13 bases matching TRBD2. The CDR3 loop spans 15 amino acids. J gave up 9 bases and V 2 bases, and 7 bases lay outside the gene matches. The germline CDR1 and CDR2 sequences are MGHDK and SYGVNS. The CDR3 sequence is CASSELGLAGEVQYF. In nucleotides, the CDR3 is TGTGCCAGCAGTGAACTCGGACTAGCGGGAGAAGTGCAGTACTTC.

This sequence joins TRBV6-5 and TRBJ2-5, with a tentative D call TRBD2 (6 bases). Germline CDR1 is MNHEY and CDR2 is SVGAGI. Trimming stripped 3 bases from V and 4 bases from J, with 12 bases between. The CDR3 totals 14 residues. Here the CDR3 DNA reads TGTGCCAGCAGTTATTCCGGGGGTCGAGAGACCCAGTACTTC. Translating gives CASSYSGGRETQYF.

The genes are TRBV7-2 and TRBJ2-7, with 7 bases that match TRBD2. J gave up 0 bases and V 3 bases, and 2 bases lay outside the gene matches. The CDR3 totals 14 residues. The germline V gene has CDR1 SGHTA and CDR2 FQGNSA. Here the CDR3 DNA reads TGTGCCAGCAGCTTGGTAGCGGGCTCCTACGAGCAGTACTTC. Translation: CASSLVAGSYEQYF.

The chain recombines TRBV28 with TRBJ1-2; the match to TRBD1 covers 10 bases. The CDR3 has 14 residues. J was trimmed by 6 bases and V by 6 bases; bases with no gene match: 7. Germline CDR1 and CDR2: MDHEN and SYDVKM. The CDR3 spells CASRTGTGVHGYTF. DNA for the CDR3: TGTGCCAGCAGAACCGGGACAGGGGTCCATGGCTACACCTTC.

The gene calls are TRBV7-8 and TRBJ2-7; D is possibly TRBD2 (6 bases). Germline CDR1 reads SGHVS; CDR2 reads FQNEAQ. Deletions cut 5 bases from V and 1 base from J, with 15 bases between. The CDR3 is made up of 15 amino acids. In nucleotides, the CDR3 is TGTGCCAGCAGCCCAGAGGGCCGGGGGTCCTACGAGCAGTACTTC. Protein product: CASSPEGRGSYEQYF.

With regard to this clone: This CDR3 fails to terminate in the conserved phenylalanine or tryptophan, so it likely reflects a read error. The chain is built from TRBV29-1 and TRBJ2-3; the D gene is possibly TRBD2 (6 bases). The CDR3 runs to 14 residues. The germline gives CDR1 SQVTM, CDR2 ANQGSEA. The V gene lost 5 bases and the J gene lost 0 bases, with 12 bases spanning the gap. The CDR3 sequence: CSVIRGLSTDTQYV. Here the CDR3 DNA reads TGCAGCGTTATTCGGGGGTTGAGCACAGATACGCAGTATGTT.

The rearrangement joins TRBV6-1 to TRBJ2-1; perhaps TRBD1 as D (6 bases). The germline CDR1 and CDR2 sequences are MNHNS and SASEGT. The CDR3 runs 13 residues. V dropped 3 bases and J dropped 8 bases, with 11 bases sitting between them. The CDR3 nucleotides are TGTGCCAGCAGTGACTCGCACAGGGATGAGCAGTTCTTC. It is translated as CASSDSHRDEQFF.

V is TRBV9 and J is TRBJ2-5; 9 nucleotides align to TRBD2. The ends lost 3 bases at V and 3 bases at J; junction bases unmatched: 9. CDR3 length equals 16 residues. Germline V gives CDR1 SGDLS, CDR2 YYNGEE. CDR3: CASSEGAASGEETQYF. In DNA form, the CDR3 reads TGTGCCAGCAGCGAAGGGGCGGCTAGCGGGGAAGAGACCCAGTACTTC.

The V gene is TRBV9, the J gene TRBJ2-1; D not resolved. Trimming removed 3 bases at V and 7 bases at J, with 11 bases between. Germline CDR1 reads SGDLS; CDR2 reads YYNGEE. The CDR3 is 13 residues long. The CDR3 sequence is CASSGFYENEQFF. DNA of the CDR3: TGTGCCAGCAGCGGCTTCTATGAGAATGAGCAGTTCTTC.

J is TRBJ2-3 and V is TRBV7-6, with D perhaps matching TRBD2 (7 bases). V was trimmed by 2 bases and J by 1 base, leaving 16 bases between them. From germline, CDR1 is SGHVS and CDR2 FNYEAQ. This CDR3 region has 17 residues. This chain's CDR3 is CASSLNRGDKRTDTQYF. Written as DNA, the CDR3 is TGTGCCAGCAGCTTAAATCGGGGGGACAAACGCACAGATACGCAGTATTTT.

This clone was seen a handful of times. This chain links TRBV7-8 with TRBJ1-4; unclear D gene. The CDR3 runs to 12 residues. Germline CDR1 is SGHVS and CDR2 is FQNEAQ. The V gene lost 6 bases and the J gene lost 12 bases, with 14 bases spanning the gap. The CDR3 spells CASSPGSQELFF. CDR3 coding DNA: TGTGCCAGCAGTCCTGGCAGTCAAGAACTGTTTTTT.

The CDR3 DNA reads TGTGCCAGTACGCAAGACAGATACACTGAAGCTTTCTTT. This sequence encodes CASTQDRYTEAFF. The chain links TRBV19 to TRBJ1-1, with D possibly being TRBD1 (5 bases). The CDR3 length is 13 residues. V was trimmed by 7 bases and J by 3 bases, leaving 12 bases between them. Germline V gene sequence: CDR1 LNHDA, CDR2 SQIVND (reference sequence).

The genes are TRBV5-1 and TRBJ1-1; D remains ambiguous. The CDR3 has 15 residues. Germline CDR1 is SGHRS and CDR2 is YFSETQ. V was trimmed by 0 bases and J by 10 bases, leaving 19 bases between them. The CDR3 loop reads CASSLAGWADNGAFF. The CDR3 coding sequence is TGCGCCAGCAGCTTGGCCGGATGGGCTGACAACGGAGCTTTCTTT.